This T cell receptor (beta chain) was observed in a study of blood T cell repertoires in COVID-19. Germline V gene sequence: CDR1 LGHDT, CDR2 YNNKEL (reference sequence). CDR3 length: 14 amino acids. Trimming left V 1 base short and J 5 bases short, with 11 bases between. TCRdb's table, derived via immunoSEQ multiplex PCR, lists solely in-frame clones and lacks some. The sample consists of around 200,000 clones, 80% to 85% of them appearing once. The receptor comes from a human donor in a cohort sampled during active COVID-19. V usage is TRBV3-1 (or the pseudogene TRBV3-2) and J usage is TRBJ2-5; a possible D gene is TRBD2 (5 bases). Sequencing used peripheral blood. The CDR3 is CASSQGSREETQYF. CDR3 nucleotides: TGTGCCAGCAGCCAAGGTAGTAGGGAGGAGACCCAGTACTTC.